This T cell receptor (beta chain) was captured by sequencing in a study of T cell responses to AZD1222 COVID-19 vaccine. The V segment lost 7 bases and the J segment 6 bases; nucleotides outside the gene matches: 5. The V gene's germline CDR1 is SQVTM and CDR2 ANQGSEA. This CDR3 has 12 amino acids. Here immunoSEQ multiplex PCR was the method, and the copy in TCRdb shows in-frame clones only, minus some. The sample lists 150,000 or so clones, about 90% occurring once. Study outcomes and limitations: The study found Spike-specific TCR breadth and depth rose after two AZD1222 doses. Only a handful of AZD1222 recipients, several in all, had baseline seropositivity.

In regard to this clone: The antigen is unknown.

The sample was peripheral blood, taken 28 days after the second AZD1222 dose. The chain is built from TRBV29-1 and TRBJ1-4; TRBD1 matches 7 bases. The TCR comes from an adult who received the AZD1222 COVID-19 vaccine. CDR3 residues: CSARGQYEKLFF. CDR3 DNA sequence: TGCAGCGCCAGGGGACAGTATGAAAAACTGTTTTTT.